This entry lists 23 T cell receptor beta chains sequenced from one sample in a study of blood T cell repertoires in COVID-19. The assay was immunoSEQ multiplex PCR, and TCRdb's table has in-frame clones only and misses some. Of some 340,000 clones detected, roughly 85% appear once; the ten largest clones hold 3% to 4%. Sequenced input: peripheral blood. The receptors were gathered from a woman aged 18-29 years with acute or convalescent COVID-19.

The chain recombines TRBV11-2 with TRBJ2-1, with D possibly TRBD2 on 5 matching bases. The CDR3 sequence is 13 residues long. Germline loops: CDR1 SGHAT, CDR2 FQNNGV. V lost 6 bases, J lost 6 bases, and 12 bases lay in between. CDR3 in amino acids: CASRLSTSNEQFF. The CDR3 coding sequence is TGTGCCAGCAGACTCTCTACTAGCAATGAGCAGTTCTTC.

The chain recombines TRBV30 with TRBJ1-5; the D gene is possibly TRBD1 (5 bases). V shed 0 bases and J shed 7 bases, with 16 bases lying between them. Germline-derived CDR1 and CDR2 are GTSNPN and SVGIG (reference sequence). This CDR3 is 15 amino acids long. The CDR3 DNA sequence: TGTGCCTGGAGTGTAATGGGCAGGGATGGACAGCCCCAGCATTTT. It yields the protein CAWSVMGRDGQPQHF.

The genes are TRBV12-3 or TRBV12-4 and TRBJ2-3; 10 bases are shared with TRBD2. The CDR3 totals 12 residues. V shed 8 bases, J shed 14 bases, and the junction held 10 bases outside the gene matches. The CDR3 here is CASSSPSGGSYF. Here the CDR3 DNA reads TGTGCCAGCTCCTCCCCTAGCGGGGGTTCGTATTTT.

The chain employs TRBV3-1 (or the pseudogene TRBV3-2) and TRBJ1-2; D may be TRBD1 (6 bases). Trimming removed 6 bases at V and 4 bases at J, with 12 bases between. The CDR3 runs to 13 residues. Germline lookup yields CDR1 LGHDT and CDR2 YNNKEL (reference sequence). This CDR3 is CASRPTGSYGYTF. DNA for the CDR3: TGTGCCAGCAGGCCCACAGGGAGCTATGGCTACACCTTC.

This clone appeared once. The V and J genes are TRBV19 and TRBJ2-1, with a tentative D call TRBD1 (6 bases). CDR3 length equals 17 residues. CDR1 is LNHDA and CDR2 is SQIVND in the germline V gene (reference sequence). Trimming stripped 5 bases from V and 1 base from J, with 18 bases between. CDR3 nucleotide sequence: TGTGCCAGTAGTTTCTCCTCTAGGGGGAGTTCCTACAATGAGCAGTTCTTC. This sequence encodes CASSFSSRGSSYNEQFF.

The chain employs TRBV12-5 and TRBJ1-6; unclear D gene. CDR1 and CDR2 (germline): LGHNT, FRNRAP. Trimming removed 1 base from V and 8 bases from J, with 9 bases in between. The CDR3 is 14 amino acids. As DNA, the CDR3 is TGTGCTAGTGGTTTGGGCAGGAACGATTCACCCCTCCACTTT. Amino acids: CASGLGRNDSPLHF.

This sequence joins TRBV28 and TRBJ1-5, with D uncertain. V gave up 1 base and J gave up 5 bases, with 9 bases separating them. Germline CDR1 MDHEN, CDR2 SYDVKM. This CDR3 is built from 14 residues. The CDR3 region has the DNA TGTGCCAGCAGTTTATTCGGAGGAGATCAGCCCCAGCATTTT. It specifies CASSLFGGDQPQHF.

The rearrangement uses TRBV6-5 and TRBJ1-1, with 8 bases that match TRBD1. This CDR3 has 13 residues. CDR1 is MNHEY and CDR2 is SVGAGI in the germline V gene. J gave up 8 bases and V 6 bases, and 8 bases lay outside the gene matches. Written as DNA, the CDR3 is TGTGCCAGCAGCACTGAGGACAGGGCAGAAGCTTTCTTT. Protein: CASSTEDRAEAFF.

The rearrangement uses TRBV6-2 or TRBV6-3 and TRBJ2-1; TRBD2 is a possible D gene (6 bases). Germline V gene sequence: CDR1 MNHEY, CDR2 SVGEGT. V shed 6 bases and J shed 4 bases, with 19 bases lying between them. The CDR3 contains 16 residues. CDR3 in amino acids: CASSPTGLLTYNEQFF. As DNA, the CDR3 is TGTGCCAGCAGCCCTACGGGACTCCTTACTTACAATGAGCAGTTCTTC.

The genes are TRBV18 and TRBJ1-3, with 7 bases identical to TRBD1. CDR1 is KGHSH, CDR2 LQKENI, per germline. Trimming at V came to 5 bases and at J to 1 base, leaving 11 bases not matched to a gene. CDR3 length equals 17 residues. The CDR3, as DNA: TGTGCCAGCTCATCATATGTTGGGACAGTTTCTGGAAACACCATATATTTT. Translation: CASSSYVGTVSGNTIYF.

This clone has a handful of counts. Other DNA sequences within the sample encode an identical CDR3. This chain joins TRBV9 and TRBJ2-7; 9 positions agree with TRBD1. Germline V gene data show CDR1 as SGDLS and CDR2 as YYNGEE. The CDR3 is 14 residues long. V dropped 0 bases and J dropped 4; count of bases not matched to a gene: 2. As DNA, the CDR3 is TGTGCCAGCAGCGTAGACAGGGGGCCATACGAGCAGTACTTC. Translation: CASSVDRGPYEQYF.

The CDR3: CASSLSDRQETQYF. DNA for the CDR3: TGTGCCAGCAGTCTCTCTGACAGACAAGAGACCCAGTACTTC. The chain is built from TRBV28 and TRBJ2-5, with D perhaps matching TRBD1 (5 bases). The CDR3 has 14 amino acids. In germline, CDR1 is MDHEN, CDR2 SYDVKM. V was shortened by 5 bases and J by 2 bases, with 12 bases between the two germline ends. Looking up the rest from reference TRBV28 and TRBJ2-5 gives the full variable domain: DVKVTQSSRYLVKRTGEKVFLECVQDMDHENMFWYRQDPGLGLRLIYFSYDVKMKEKGDIPEGYSVSREKKERFSLILESASTNQTSMYLCASSLSDRQETQYFGPGTRLLVL.

This chain joins TRBV7-3 and TRBJ2-3; the D is unclear. Per germline, CDR1 SGHTA and CDR2 FQGTGA. V lost 0 bases and J lost 4, with 8 bases in between. This CDR3 is built from 14 residues. The CDR3 region is CASSLTAAPDTQYF. CDR3 DNA: TGTGCCAGCAGCTTAACGGCGGCGCCAGATACGCAGTATTTT.

This chain uses TRBV27 with TRBJ2-5, with 14 bases lining up with TRBD2. The CDR3 extends over 15 amino acids. Germline assignment: CDR1 MNHEY and CDR2 SMNVEV (reference sequence). J gave up 4 bases and V 5 bases, and 3 bases lay outside the gene matches. In DNA, the CDR3 is TGTGCCAGCAGTACTGGGACTAGCGGGGGAGAGACCCAGTACTTC. Amino acids: CASSTGTSGGETQYF.

This clone was recorded once. The rearrangement links TRBV5-4 to TRBJ1-2, with 7 bases aligning to TRBD1. Germline assignment: CDR1 SGHNT and CDR2 YYREEE (reference sequence). V dropped 6 bases and J dropped 2; count of bases not matched to a gene: 4. The CDR3 is made up of 13 amino acids. The CDR3 reads CASTVDRNYGYTF. In DNA form, the CDR3 reads TGTGCCAGCACCGTGGACAGGAACTATGGCTACACCTTC.

V usage is TRBV6-1 and J usage is TRBJ1-3; 8 bases map to TRBD1. Germline V lookup: CDR1 MNHNS, CDR2 SASEGT. The junction had 4 bases not matched to a gene; V was cut back by 3 bases and J by 0 bases. The CDR3 is made up of 16 amino acids. The CDR3 sequence is CASSEGTGNSGNTIYF. The DNA for the CDR3 is TGTGCCAGCAGTGAGGGGACAGGCAACTCTGGAAACACCATATATTTT.

This rearrangement joins TRBV11-2 to TRBJ2-7, with a tentative D call TRBD1 (6 bases). Germline V lookup: CDR1 SGHAT, CDR2 FQNNGV. V lost 4 bases, J lost 6 bases, and 19 bases lay in between. This CDR3 has 15 amino acids. The CDR3 spells CASSSVKGQQGEQYF. CDR3 nucleotides: TGTGCCAGCAGCTCCGTTAAGGGACAACAAGGCGAGCAGTACTTC. Filled out from reference TRBV11-2 and TRBJ2-7, the complete variable domain reads EAGVAQSPRYKIIEKRQSVAFWCNPISGHATLYWYQQILGQGPKLLIQFQNNGVVDDSQLPKDRFSAERLKGVDSTLKIQPAKLEDSAVYLCASSSVKGQQGEQYFGPGTRLTVT.

The chain employs TRBV7-2 and TRBJ1-1, with no clear D. This CDR3 has 14 residues. Trimming stripped 5 bases from V and 3 bases from J, with 13 bases between. Germline values: CDR1 SGHTA, CDR2 FQGNSA. The DNA for the CDR3 is TGTGCCAGCAGCCCCCAGTGGAGGGACACTGAAGCTTTCTTT. Translation gives CASSPQWRDTEAFF. Looking up the rest from reference TRBV7-2 and TRBJ1-1 gives the full variable domain: GAGVSQSPSNKVTEKGKDVELRCDPISGHTALYWYRQSLGQGLEFLIYFQGNSAPDKSGLPSDRFSAERTGGSVSTLTIQRTQQEDSAVYLCASSPQWRDTEAFFGQGTRLTVV.

The V call is TRBV2, the J call TRBJ2-7; no clear D gene. Germline loops: CDR1 SNHLY, CDR2 FYNNEI. Trimming pared 9 bases from V and 0 bases from J, leaving 6 bases between. This CDR3 is built from 11 residues. The CDR3 region has the DNA TGTGCCAGTGAGAGCTCCTACGAGCAGTACTTC. Translating it yields CASESSYEQYF.

A single count supports this clone. The chain recombines TRBV28 with TRBJ1-1; D remains ambiguous. Trimming removed 5 bases from V and 0 bases from J, with 16 bases in between. CDR1 MDHEN and CDR2 SYDVKM come from the germline V gene. CDR3 size: 16 residues. Written as DNA, the CDR3 is TGTGCCAGCAGTCCTCACGGGAAGACAATGAACACTGAAGCTTTCTTT. Protein: CASSPHGKTMNTEAFF. The full variable domain, rest sourced from reference TRBV28 and TRBJ1-1, is DVKVTQSSRYLVKRTGEKVFLECVQDMDHENMFWYRQDPGLGLRLIYFSYDVKMKEKGDIPEGYSVSREKKERFSLILESASTNQTSMYLCASSPHGKTMNTEAFFGQGTRLTVV.

The V gene is TRBV28, the J gene TRBJ2-5; perhaps TRBD1 as D (6 bases). V shed 3 bases and J shed 1 base, with 9 bases lying between them. This CDR3 has 14 amino acids. Per the germline V gene, CDR1 is MDHEN and CDR2 is SYDVKM. CDR3 sequence (DNA): TGTGCCAGCAGTTTCATCAGGGGCCAAGAGACCCAGTACTTC. This codes for CASSFIRGQETQYF.

This chain uses TRBV7-9 with TRBJ1-4, with 7 bases that match TRBD1. V lost 6 bases, J lost 8 bases, and 9 bases stayed unmatched. CDR1 and CDR2 (germline): SEHNR, FQNEAQ (reference sequence). This CDR3 comprises 14 residues. The CDR3 loop is CASRTGQGEEKLFF. CDR3 bases: TGTGCCAGCAGAACGGGCCAGGGGGAAGAAAAACTGTTTTTT.

The chain recombines TRBV10-3 with TRBJ2-2; TRBD1 agrees at 7 bases. The V segment lost 8 bases and the J segment 3 bases; nucleotides outside the gene matches: 6. The CDR3 covers 14 residues. The germline CDR1 and CDR2 sequences are ENHRY and SYGVKD. CDR3 sequence (DNA): TGTGCCATCGGGAACAGGGGAGACACCGGGGAGCTGTTTTTT. Amino acids: CAIGNRGDTGELFF.